A single sample gave rise to the 26 T cell receptor beta chains below, sequenced in a study of T cell responses to AZD1222 COVID-19 vaccine. Here immunoSEQ multiplex PCR was the method, and the copy in TCRdb shows in-frame clones only, minus some. The data show around 140,000 clones, 90% seen once. Sequences were derived from peripheral blood, sampled on day 0 of AZD1222 vaccination. The source is an adult in good health.

The chain couples TRBV4-2 to TRBJ2-5; D gene unclear. Trimming cost V 3 bases and J 4 bases, with 6 bases left between them. In germline, CDR1 is LGHNA, CDR2 YNFKEQ. This CDR3 is built from 12 residues. CDR3 nucleotides: TGTGCCAGCAGCCACGGGTTAGAGACCCAGTACTTC. Translating it yields CASSHGLETQYF.

The chain carries TRBV30 and TRBJ1-4, with 8 bases fitting TRBD1. This CDR3 has 15 amino acids. From germline, CDR1 is GTSNPN and CDR2 SVGIG (reference sequence). After removal of 0 bases from V and 7 bases from J, the junction contained 7 bases not matched to a gene. CDR3 sequence (DNA): TGTGCCTGGAGTGTACTCACAGGGGGAAGTGAAAAACTGTTTTTT. This sequence encodes CAWSVLTGGSEKLFF.

The chain carries TRBV7-9 and TRBJ1-4; 9 nucleotides agree with TRBD1. V shed 5 bases, J shed 3 bases, and the junction held 16 bases outside the gene matches. Germline V gene sequence: CDR1 SEHNR, CDR2 FQNEAQ (reference sequence). This CDR3 region has 19 residues. In DNA, the CDR3 is TGTGCCAGCAGCCTAGGGATCACAGGGGGCGTCTCGGCTAATGAAAAACTGTTTTTT. Its protein is CASSLGITGGVSANEKLFF. Together with reference TRBV7-9 and TRBJ1-4, the CDR3 gives the full variable domain: DTGVSQNPRHKITKRGQNVTFRCDPISEHNRLYWYRQTLGQGPEFLTYFQNEAQLEKSRLLSDRFSAERPKGSFSTLEIQRTEQGDSAMYLCASSLGITGGVSANEKLFFGSGTQLSVL.

This chain uses TRBV10-3 with TRBJ1-2; D is undetermined. V was clipped by 2 bases and J by 3 bases, with 7 bases between them. Germline V gene lookup returns CDR1 ENHRY and CDR2 SYGVKD. CDR3 length equals 13 residues. The DNA of the CDR3 is TGTGCCATCAGTGAGGGAAGGGACTATGGCTACACCTTC. Amino acids: CAISEGRDYGYTF.

The V call is TRBV28, the J call TRBJ2-3; the D is unclear. Trimming pared 4 bases from V and 4 bases from J, leaving 6 bases between. This CDR3 comprises 12 residues. Germline CDR1 reads MDHEN; CDR2 reads SYDVKM. The DNA of the CDR3 is TGTGCCAGCAGTTCTTTGGCAGATACGCAGTATTTT. Translating gives CASSSLADTQYF.

The chain has TRBV1 and TRBJ2-3. TRBV1 is recorded as a pseudogene. The CDR3 runs to 14 residues. CDR3 region: CTSSPPSWADTQYF. CDR3 coding DNA: TGCACCAGCAGCCCCCCCTCGTGGGCAGATACGCAGTATTTT.

This chain connects TRBV27 to TRBJ2-7, with TRBD1 matching over 8 bases. Germline V gene data show CDR1 as MNHEY and CDR2 as SMNVEV (reference sequence). The CDR3 length is 13 residues. Trimming at V came to 4 bases and at J to 7 bases, leaving 6 bases not matched to a gene. The CDR3 DNA is TGTGCCAGCAGTTGGACAGGGACGGGGGAGCAGTACTTC. Translated, it gives CASSWTGTGEQYF.

This rearrangement joins TRBV7-9 to TRBJ2-2; D is perhaps TRBD2 (6 bases). This CDR3 comprises 14 residues. V dropped 5 bases and J dropped 1 base, with 8 bases sitting between them. CDR1 and CDR2 from the germline V gene are SEHNR and FQNEAQ (reference sequence). The CDR3 loop reads CASSLSGNTGELFF. The CDR3 bases are TGTGCCAGCAGCCTTAGCGGGAACACCGGGGAGCTGTTTTTT.

The CDR3 DNA reads as TGTGCCAGCAGAGCGGGACAGAGCTACGAGCAGTACTTC. It yields the protein CASRAGQSYEQYF. V is TRBV28 and J is TRBJ2-7; the D gene could be TRBD1 or TRBD2 (7 bases each). CDR3 length: 13 residues. V was clipped by 6 bases and J by 3 bases, with 12 bases between them. Germline-derived CDR1 and CDR2 are MDHEN and SYDVKM.

In the case of this clone: A junction boundary mismatches the germline segment, possibly from a read error. In nucleotides, the CDR3 is TGTGCTAGCAGCTTAGAGGAGGGAAGGTTTTACGAGCAGTACTTC. The encoded protein is CASSLEEGRFYEQYF. The chain carries TRBV7-7 and TRBJ2-7, with D perhaps TRBD2 (6 bases). This CDR3 has 15 amino acids. CDR1 is SSHAT and CDR2 is FNYEAQ in the germline V gene (reference sequence).

This clone was seen a single time. V gene TRBV27 combines with J gene TRBJ2-7; 9 nucleotides line up with TRBD2. The trim removed 5 bases at V and 2 bases at J, leaving 16 bases unmatched. The CDR3 sequence is 18 residues long. Germline V gene sequence: CDR1 MNHEY, CDR2 SMNVEV (reference sequence). The CDR3 DNA follows: TGTGCCAGCAGTCCGACGCCCCTTAGCGGGAGCGCACCCTACGAGCAGTACTTC. Residues: CASSPTPLSGSAPYEQYF.

This chain connects TRBV28 to TRBJ1-5, with unresolved D. The CDR3 consists of 16 residues. The V gene lost 6 bases and the J gene lost 0 bases, with 15 bases spanning the gap. Germline CDR1 reads MDHEN; CDR2 reads SYDVKM. In DNA form, the CDR3 reads TGTGCCAGCAGCTCGGGCTCAACCATTAGCAATCAGCCCCAGCATTTT. Translation gives CASSSGSTISNQPQHF.

Details on this clone: Other DNA sequences of this sample code for an identical CDR3. This chain links TRBV7-3 with TRBJ2-2, with D unresolved. The CDR3 covers 11 residues. From germline, CDR1 is SGHTA and CDR2 FQGTGA. Trimming pared 5 bases from V and 5 bases from J, leaving 3 bases between. CDR3 nucleotide sequence: TGTGCCAGCAGCGGGACCGGGGAGCTGTTTTTT. Translated, it gives CASSGTGELFF.

The V and J genes are TRBV28 and TRBJ1-4; TRBD1 aligns across 7 bases. V dropped 3 bases and J dropped 6; count of bases not matched to a gene: 4. Germline CDR1 reads MDHEN; CDR2 reads SYDVKM. CDR3 size: 14 residues. The CDR3 coding sequence is TGTGCCAGCAGTTTCCGACAGGGTGATGAAAAACTGTTTTTT. Amino acid sequence: CASSFRQGDEKLFF.

This clone has only one observation. The V call is TRBV6-2 or TRBV6-3, the J call TRBJ2-3; 8 nucleotides agree with TRBD2. CDR1 MNHEY and CDR2 SVGEGT come from the germline V gene. V lost 6 bases and J lost 3; bases outside the gene matches: 11. This CDR3 has 16 amino acids. The CDR3 nucleotides read TGTGCCAGCAGCGGTCGGGGGGGTAGCAGTACAGATACGCAGTATTTT. Translating gives CASSGRGGSSTDTQYF.

The rearrangement uses TRBV4-3 and TRBJ1-1; possible D gene TRBD1, 6 bases. The CDR3 has 16 residues. Trimming left V 5 bases short and J 0 bases short, with 16 bases between. The V gene's germline CDR1 is LGHNA and CDR2 YSLEER. The DNA for the CDR3 is TGCGCCAGCAGCTCAACCGTGAGGGGGTTGAACACTGAAGCTTTCTTT. This sequence encodes CASSSTVRGLNTEAFF.

This rearrangement joins TRBV5-4 to TRBJ2-3; the D call may be TRBD1 or TRBD2 (5 bases each). Germline loops: CDR1 SGHNT, CDR2 YYREEE (reference sequence). V lost 3 bases, J lost 0 bases, and 8 bases lay in between. This CDR3 contains 14 residues. DNA for the CDR3: TGTGCCAGCAGCTCCGAGGGGAGCACAGATACGCAGTATTTT. Its protein product is CASSSEGSTDTQYF.

This chain links TRBV7-7 with TRBJ2-7; 11 nucleotides agree with TRBD2. V trimming: 4 bases; J trimming: 7 bases; junction bases outside the gene matches: 27. The length of the CDR3 is 21 residues. Germline V gene data show CDR1 as SSHAT and CDR2 as FNYEAQ (reference sequence). The CDR3 protein is CASSSRDRVTSGGSLGWEQYF. CDR3 bases: TGTGCCAGCAGCTCCCGGGACAGGGTAACTAGCGGGGGCTCCTTGGGCTGGGAGCAGTACTTC.

This chain uses TRBV4-1 with TRBJ2-7; D may be TRBD1 (6 bases). Germline CDR1 MGHRA, CDR2 YSYEKL. V lost 2 bases, J lost 0 bases, and 11 bases lay in between. The CDR3 spans 15 residues. This CDR3 reads CASSQPTGSSYEQYF. The DNA of the CDR3 is TGCGCCAGCAGCCAACCTACAGGGAGCTCCTACGAGCAGTACTTC.

The chain uses TRBV27 and TRBJ1-5, with unresolved D. V lost 3 bases to trimming and J lost 7 bases, with 10 bases between them. CDR1 is MNHEY and CDR2 is SMNVEV in the germline V gene (reference sequence). The CDR3 loop spans 13 amino acids. The CDR3 loop reads CASSFGGVQPQHF. DNA of the CDR3: TGTGCCAGCAGTTTTGGCGGGGTCCAGCCCCAGCATTTT.

The chain carries TRBV6-5 and TRBJ1-2, with TRBD1 matching 9 bases. The CDR3 contains 15 residues. In germline, CDR1 is MNHEY, CDR2 SVGAGI. V shed 7 bases and J 6 bases; nucleotides not matched to a gene: 12. CDR3 region: CASTFIPGQGDGYTF. The CDR3 coding sequence is TGTGCCAGCACCTTTATTCCGGGACAGGGAGATGGCTACACCTTC.

The chain uses TRBV4-1 and TRBJ2-7; D is tentatively TRBD1 or TRBD2 (5 bases each). Germline CDR1 reads MGHRA; CDR2 reads YSYEKL. Deletions cut 2 bases from V and 4 bases from J, with 12 bases between. The CDR3 consists of 14 residues. CDR3 DNA: TGCGCCAGCAGCCAATCCGGGAAGGGGTACGAGCAGTACTTC. Translated: CASSQSGKGYEQYF.

This clone has a single count. The V gene is TRBV7-6, the J gene TRBJ2-7; D not resolved. The CDR3 loop spans 18 amino acids. V lost 1 base and J 1 base, leaving 20 bases between the germline ends. Germline V CDR1 and CDR2: SGHVS, FNYEAQ. The CDR3 reads CASSLGPPVTVLSYEQYF. The DNA for the CDR3 is TGTGCCAGCAGCTTAGGTCCTCCTGTAACAGTCCTTTCCTACGAGCAGTACTTC.

The V call is TRBV20-1, the J call TRBJ2-1; the match to TRBD2 covers 7 bases. CDR3 length: 16 amino acids. Germline V gene data show CDR1 as DFQATT and CDR2 as SNEGSKA (reference sequence). V gave up 3 bases and J gave up 11 bases; unmatched junction bases: 19. CDR3 loop: CSASWPGRIGGEKQFF. The CDR3 region has the DNA TGCAGTGCTAGTTGGCCGGGGAGAATTGGGGGGGAGAAGCAGTTCTTC.

This chain uses TRBV29-1 with TRBJ2-5, with 9 bases identical to TRBD1. Germline V gene data show CDR1 as SQVTM and CDR2 as ANQGSEA. V was pared by 3 bases and J by 5 bases, with 1 base of the junction left unmatched. The CDR3 is made up of 12 amino acids. The CDR3 nucleotides are TGCAGCGTTGATGACAGGGGGGAGACCCAGTACTTC. Translation gives CSVDDRGETQYF. Based on the CDR3 plus reference TRBV29-1 and TRBJ2-5, the full variable domain is SAVISQKPSRDICQRGTSLTIQCQVDSQVTMMFWYRQQPGQSLTLIATANQGSEATYESGFVIDKFPISRPNLTFSTLTVSNMSPEDSSIYLCSVDDRGETQYFGPGTRLLVL.

The chain links TRBV10-2 to TRBJ2-7; D call uncertain. V lost 6 bases and J lost 4, with 10 bases in between. Germline V gives CDR1 WSHSY, CDR2 SAAADI. The CDR3 is made up of 12 amino acids. The CDR3 here is CASSPGPYEQYF. CDR3 DNA: TGCGCCAGCAGCCCCGGCCCGTACGAGCAGTACTTC.